The sample holds one count of the clone carrying this T cell receptor (beta chain). The data are from a study of blood T cell repertoires in COVID-19. Overall study context: Both acute and convalescent COVID-19 samples were obtained from the United States, Italy and Spain. From T cells, B-cell-depleted T cells, or PBMCs came the material, which was cDNA or gDNA.

V lost 0 bases to trimming and J lost 5 bases, with 10 bases between them. This CDR3 comprises 14 residues. The germline V gene has CDR1 SGHAT and CDR2 FQNNGV. Patients in Seattle were enrolled during active infection, then followed longitudinally. Per the authors' pipeline: Reference gene primer amplification gave nucleated cell count estimates. Some clones are missing from TCRdb's copy, which holds only in-frame ones; the method was immunoSEQ multiplex PCR. V, J and clone size were drawn from that table, and D and trimming were deduced from the DNA. Of around 310,000 clones in the sample, 75% to 95% were seen once.

Sequencing was done on a sample of peripheral blood. V usage is TRBV11-2 and J usage is TRBJ2-5, with D possibly matching TRBD2 (6 bases). The TCR was taken from a woman in her thirties with COVID-19, enrolled during active disease. In DNA, the CDR3 is TGTGCCAGCAGCTTAGACGGGAGAGGCGAGACCCAGTACTTC. Protein product: CASSLDGRGETQYF. Drawing the rest from reference TRBV11-2 and TRBJ2-5, the complete variable domain is EAGVAQSPRYKIIEKRQSVAFWCNPISGHATLYWYQQILGQGPKLLIQFQNNGVVDDSQLPKDRFSAERLKGVDSTLKIQPAKLEDSAVYLCASSLDGRGETQYFGPGTRLLVL.